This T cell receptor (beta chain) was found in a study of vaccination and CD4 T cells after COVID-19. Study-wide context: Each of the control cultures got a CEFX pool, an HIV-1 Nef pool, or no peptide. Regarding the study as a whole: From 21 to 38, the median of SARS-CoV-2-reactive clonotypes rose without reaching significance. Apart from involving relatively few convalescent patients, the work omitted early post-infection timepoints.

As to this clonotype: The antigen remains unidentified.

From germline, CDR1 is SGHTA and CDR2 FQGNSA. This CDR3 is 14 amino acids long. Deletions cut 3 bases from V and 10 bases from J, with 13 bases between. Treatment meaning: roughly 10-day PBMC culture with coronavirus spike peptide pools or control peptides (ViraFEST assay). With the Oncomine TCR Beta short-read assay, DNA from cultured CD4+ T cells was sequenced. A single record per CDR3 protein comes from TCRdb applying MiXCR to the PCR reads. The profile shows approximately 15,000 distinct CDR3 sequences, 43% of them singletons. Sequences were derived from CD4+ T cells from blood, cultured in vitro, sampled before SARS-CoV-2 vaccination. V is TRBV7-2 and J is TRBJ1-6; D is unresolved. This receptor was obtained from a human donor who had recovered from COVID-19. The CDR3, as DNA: TGTGCCAGCAGCTTGGGCGGGAACGGCTCACCCCTCCACTTT. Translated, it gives CASSLGGNGSPLHF.